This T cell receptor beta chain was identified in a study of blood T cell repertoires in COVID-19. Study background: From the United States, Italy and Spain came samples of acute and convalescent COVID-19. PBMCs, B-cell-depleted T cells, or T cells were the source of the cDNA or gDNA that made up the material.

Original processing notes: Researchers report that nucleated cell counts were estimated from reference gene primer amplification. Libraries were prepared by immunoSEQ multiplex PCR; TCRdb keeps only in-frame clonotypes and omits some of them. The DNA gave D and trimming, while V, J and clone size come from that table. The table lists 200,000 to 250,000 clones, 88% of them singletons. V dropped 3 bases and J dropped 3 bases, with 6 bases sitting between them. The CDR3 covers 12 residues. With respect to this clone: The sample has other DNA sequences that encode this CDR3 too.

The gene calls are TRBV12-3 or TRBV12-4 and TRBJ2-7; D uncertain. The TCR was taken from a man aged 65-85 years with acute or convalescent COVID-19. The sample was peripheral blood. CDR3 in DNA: TGTGCCAGCAGTTTCGGCGGCTACGAGCAGTACTTC. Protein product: CASSFGGYEQYF.